These T cell receptor beta chains were read from a single sample in a study of cytomegalovirus exposure and HLA in healthy donors. This table comes from immunoSEQ multiplex PCR, and its TCRdb copy is limited to in-frame clones, with some not included. The profile shows about 160,000 clones, about three quarters of them singletons. Input material: PBMCs. The receptors come from a woman in her fifties or sixties in good health and CMV-seropositive. Both conserved end residues are part of each CDR3. The D gene is left open where the match is weak. A row's size may be missing; if present it is once, few, many or a size class.

clone size	V gene	J gene	D gene	CDR3 length	CDR3 protein	CDR3 DNA
-	TRBV6-4	TRBJ2-3	TRBD2	14	CASSASGSTDTQYF	TGTGCCAGCAGTGCTAGCGGGAGCACAGATACGCAGTATTTT
once	TRBV5-1	TRBJ1-1	-	14	CASSLAVMNTEAFF	TGCGCCAGCAGCTTGGCCGTTATGAACACTGAAGCTTTCTTT
-	TRBV4-2	TRBJ2-1	TRBD2	16	CASSQDPSGRGNEQFF	TGTGCCAGCAGCCAAGATCCCAGCGGGAGGGGCAATGAGCAGTTCTTC
-	TRBV7-2	TRBJ1-1	-	16	CASSLERKPKNTEAFF	TGTGCCAGCAGCTTAGAGAGGAAACCGAAGAACACTGAAGCTTTCTTT
-	TRBV5-1	TRBJ2-7	-	15	CASSITTAGYGEQYF	TGCGCCAGCAGCATAACCACGGCGGGGTACGGCGAGCAGTACTTC
-	TRBV5-4	TRBJ1-5	TRBD1	17	CASSPEPGQGGNQPQHF	TGTGCCAGCAGCCCGGAACCCGGACAGGGTGGCAATCAGCCCCAGCATTTT
-	TRBV7-2	TRBJ2-3	-	14	CASSLRWRTDTQYF	TGTGCCAGCAGCTTAAGGTGGAGGACGGATACGCAGTATTTT
-	TRBV11-2	TRBJ2-2	-	14	CASSIKPIPGELFF	TGTGCCAGCAGCATAAAGCCTATACCCGGGGAGCTGTTTTTT
few	TRBV4-1	TRBJ2-3	TRBD2	18	CASSSPTSGRVGTDTQYF	TGCGCCAGCAGCTCACCGACTAGCGGGAGGGTTGGCACAGATACGCAGTATTTT
-	TRBV18	TRBJ2-7	-	15	CASSPLTGTTYEQYF	TGTGCCAGCTCGCCTCTAACAGGGACTACCTACGAGCAGTACTTC
-	TRBV4-1	TRBJ2-7	-	14	CASSQVLAPYEQYF	TGCGCCAGCAGCCAAGTGCTAGCCCCCTACGAGCAGTACTTC
-	TRBV9	TRBJ2-3	-	14	CASSVQGGTDTQYF	TGTGCCAGCAGCGTACAGGGGGGAACAGATACGCAGTATTTT
-	TRBV19	TRBJ1-5	TRBD1	14	CASSTGQGNQPQHF	TGTGCCAGTAGTACGGGACAGGGGAATCAGCCCCAGCATTTT
-	TRBV7-8	TRBJ1-1	-	14	CASSFEPLSTEAFF	TGTGCCAGCAGCTTTGAGCCCCTAAGCACTGAAGCTTTCTTT
-	TRBV19	TRBJ2-7	TRBD1	15	CASSRTGSRNYEQYF	TGTGCCAGTAGTCGGACAGGCAGCCGTAATTACGAGCAGTACTTC
-	TRBV7-2	TRBJ1-2	-	14	CASSLATGNYGYTF	TGTGCCAGCAGCTTAGCCACAGGGAACTATGGCTACACCTTC
-	TRBV5-1	TRBJ1-6	-	14	CASSATGGNSPLHF	TGCGCCAGCAGCGCCACGGGGGGGAATTCACCCCTCCACTTT
few	TRBV6-5	TRBJ2-7	-	13	CASSSGRGVEQYF	TGTGCCAGCAGTTCAGGCAGGGGTGTCGAGCAGTACTTC
-	TRBV7-8	TRBJ1-2	-	15	CASSPTRTANYGYTF	TGTGCCAGCAGCCCGACGCGGACAGCAAACTATGGCTACACCTTC
-	TRBV13	TRBJ2-2	-	14	CASSLADFDGELFF	TGTGCCAGCAGCTTAGCAGATTTTGACGGGGAGCTGTTTTTT
-	TRBV29-1	TRBJ1-1	-	14	CSVEDLGGNTEAFF	TGCAGCGTTGAAGATTTAGGGGGTAACACTGAAGCTTTCTTT
-	TRBV5-4	TRBJ2-3	TRBD2	17	CASRPSPGLAGADTQYF	TGTGCCAGCAGACCTTCACCGGGACTAGCGGGGGCAGATACGCAGTATTTT
-	TRBV7-9	TRBJ2-3	TRBD1	16	CASSLNRDRGTDTQYF	TGTGCCAGCAGCTTGAACCGGGACAGGGGCACAGATACGCAGTATTTT
-	TRBV10-2	TRBJ1-3	TRBD1	18	CASSIQWGQSSSGNTIYF	TGCGCCAGCAGTATACAATGGGGACAGTCGAGCTCTGGAAACACCATATATTTT
-	TRBV13	TRBJ2-5	TRBD2	16	CASSRRTSGGFETQYF	TGTGCCAGCAGCCGCCGGACTAGCGGGGGATTCGAGACCCAGTACTTC
-	TRBV4-3	TRBJ2-2	TRBD1	16	CASSRAWTGSTGELFF	TGCGCCAGCAGCCGAGCATGGACAGGGAGCACCGGGGAGCTGTTTTTT
-	TRBV29-1	TRBJ2-5	TRBD1	14	CSAPTGAPQETQYF	TGCAGCGCCCCGACAGGGGCCCCACAAGAGACCCAGTACTTC
few	TRBV7-9	TRBJ1-1	-	18	CASSPGGWGRRTNTEAFF	TGTGCCAGCAGCCCCGGGGGTTGGGGCCGGAGAACGAACACTGAAGCTTTCTTT
-	TRBV5-4	TRBJ2-2	TRBD2	17	CASSLGGTSGSAGELFF	TGTGCCAGCAGCTTGGGTGGTACTAGCGGGAGTGCCGGGGAGCTGTTTTTT
-	TRBV7-8	TRBJ2-5	TRBD2	17	CASSLVLSGGGQETQYF	TGTGCCAGCAGCTTAGTTCTTAGCGGGGGTGGCCAAGAGACCCAGTACTTC
-	TRBV29-1	TRBJ2-7	TRBD1	14	CSVRRGTGVYEQYF	TGCAGCGTCCGCCGGGGGACAGGGGTCTACGAGCAGTACTTC